This T cell receptor (beta chain) was obtained from a study of monozygotic twins with inflammatory bowel disease. Template switching added UMIs carrying a 6-nucleotide sample barcode. With the 5' RACE reads reprocessed, TCRdb shows one record per CDR3 protein and no DNA. Its table records 200,000 to 250,000 distinct CDR3 sequences. The CDR3 length is 15 residues. CDR1 and CDR2 from the germline V gene are GTSNPN and SVGIG (reference sequence). This receptor was taken from a human donor with ulcerative colitis or Crohn's disease, or a healthy co-twin of an affected twin (not recorded which). What was sequenced was blood. This chain uses TRBV30 with TRBJ1-4; TCRdb calls TRBD1, which cannot be checked without DNA. The CDR3 sequence is CAWSVRRTGSEKLFF.